This T cell receptor (beta chain) was sequenced in a study of Ad26.COV2.S vaccination and SARS-CoV-2 variants. In the study overall: Sample donor was a member of the COV1001 Ad26.COV2.S trial arm. Administration of Ad26.COV2.S was intramuscular, either once or twice 56 days apart. General observations from the study: A substantial breadth of spike-specific CD8+ and CD4+ T cell responses after vaccination has been reported. Spike-specific TCR breadth ran higher among vaccine recipients than placebo recipients.

Comment on this clone: Antigen: not known.

Libraries were prepared by immunoSEQ multiplex PCR; TCRdb keeps only in-frame clonotypes and omits some of them. The data show more than 300,000 clones, approximately 86% seen once. V lost 6 bases, J lost 4 bases, and 21 bases lay in between. CDR1 and CDR2 from the germline V gene are SGHTA and FQGNSA. This CDR3 region has 16 residues. Documented treatment: 15 to 20 received Ad26.COV2.S at low or high dose, single or two shots; 5 received placebo; per-sample allocation not given. On day 63 after the first injection, vaccine and placebo recipients gave samples. The source material was peripheral blood, sampled in a trial of Ad26.COV2.S vaccine versus placebo. V and J are TRBV7-2 and TRBJ1-2; D is unresolved. This TCR came from a person between 18 and 59 years old who received the Ad26.COV2.S COVID-19 vaccine or a placebo. For the CDR3, the DNA is TGTGCCAGCAGTCCGGATATGGGAGTTATGATCTATGGCTACACCTTC. Protein: CASSPDMGVMIYGYTF.